Below, 19 T cell receptor beta chains from the same sample are listed, as sequenced in a study of blood T cell repertoires in COVID-19. Generated by immunoSEQ multiplex PCR, the TCRdb table keeps only in-frame clones and is missing some. The data hold 80,000 to 95,000 clones, with 75% to 90% observed a single time. The sequenced material came from peripheral blood. All receptors derive from a woman aged 80 or over with active or convalescent COVID-19.

This clone was detected only a few times. The chain recombines TRBV5-1 with TRBJ1-2; 8 positions agree with TRBD1. The trim removed 4 bases at V and 4 bases at J, leaving 6 bases unmatched. Germline values: CDR1 SGHRS, CDR2 YFSETQ. The CDR3 is 14 amino acids. In nucleotides, the CDR3 is TGCGCCAGCAGCGCCGGGACAGGCCTCTATGGCTACACCTTC. It yields the protein CASSAGTGLYGYTF.

This chain connects TRBV5-4 to TRBJ1-6; D unresolved. CDR3 size: 17 residues. V gave up 0 bases and J gave up 5 bases, with 15 bases separating them. Germline values: CDR1 SGHNT, CDR2 YYREEE (reference sequence). This CDR3 reads CASSLGQAEMNNSPLHF. CDR3 nucleotide sequence: TGTGCCAGCAGCTTGGGGCAGGCCGAAATGAATAATTCACCCCTCCACTTT.

CDR3 region: CASSPPVPLNTQYF. The CDR3 DNA reads as TGTGCCAGCAGCCCCCCGGTCCCACTAAATACGCAGTATTTT. This rearrangement joins TRBV5-6 to TRBJ2-3; no clear D. This CDR3 region has 14 residues. Germline V gene data show CDR1 as SGHDT and CDR2 as YYEEEE. V was pared by 4 bases and J by 7 bases, with 16 bases between. The whole variable domain, filled in from reference TRBV5-6 and TRBJ2-3, reads DAGVTQSPTHLIKTRGQQVTLRCSPKSGHDTVSWYQQALGQGPQFIFQYYEEEERQRGNFPDRFSGHQFPNYSSELNVNALLLGDSALYLCASSPPVPLNTQYFGPGTRLTVL.

J is TRBJ2-1 and V is TRBV7-3; 8 bases map to TRBD1. The V gene's germline CDR1 is SGHTA and CDR2 FQGTGA. The CDR3 spans 15 residues. J was trimmed by 7 bases and V by 3 bases; bases with no gene match: 8. The chain's CDR3 is CASSFQGASENEQFF. CDR3 nucleotides: TGTGCCAGCAGCTTTCAGGGGGCTTCGGAAAATGAGCAGTTCTTC.

The table lists this clone with a count of one. The J gene is TRBJ1-2, the V gene TRBV29-1; D is perhaps TRBD1 (6 bases). Germline CDR1 reads SQVTM; CDR2 reads ANQGSEA. This CDR3 is 12 amino acids long. V shed 4 bases and J shed 2 bases, with 8 bases lying between them. The CDR3 sequence is CSVAQGNYGYTF. Here the CDR3 DNA reads TGCAGCGTTGCCCAGGGGAACTATGGCTACACCTTC.

This clone was detected once. The chain has TRBV5-4 and TRBJ2-2, with 7 bases fitting TRBD1. Germline V CDR1 and CDR2: SGHNT, YYREEE (reference sequence). V lost 2 bases, J lost 6 bases, and 7 bases stayed unmatched. This CDR3 spans 15 amino acids. For the CDR3, the DNA is TGTGCCAGCAGCTTTACGGGACAGTTGGCCGGGGAGCTGTTTTTT. Its protein is CASSFTGQLAGELFF.

The genes are TRBV19 and TRBJ1-2; 8 bases align to TRBD1. The V segment lost 6 bases and the J segment 3 bases; nucleotides outside the gene matches: 15. In germline, CDR1 is LNHDA, CDR2 SQIVND (reference sequence). The CDR3 runs 17 residues. This chain's CDR3 is CASREHRAGGSYYGYTF. CDR3 nucleotides: TGTGCCAGTAGAGAGCACCGAGCAGGGGGCAGTTACTATGGCTACACCTTC.

In its sample, this clone was seen a few times. V and J are TRBV28 and TRBJ1-5; the match to TRBD1 covers 7 bases. From germline, CDR1 is MDHEN and CDR2 SYDVKM. Trimming took 5 bases from V and 5 from J; bases not matched to a gene: 9. This CDR3 has 15 residues. The CDR3 coding sequence is TGTGCCAGCAGTCACGGGAGGGGGCGTTATCAGCCCCAGCATTTT. It encodes CASSHGRGRYQPQHF.

This rearrangement joins TRBV9 to TRBJ2-1; 8 bases are a match to TRBD2. Germline V gives CDR1 SGDLS, CDR2 YYNGEE. The CDR3 runs to 15 residues. The junction had 8 bases not matched to a gene; V was cut back by 0 bases and J by 9 bases. Here the CDR3 DNA reads TGTGCCAGCAGCGTAGCTACGGGACTAGTGGGTGAGCAGTTCTTC. This sequence encodes CASSVATGLVGEQFF.

The chain employs TRBV4-2 and TRBJ1-4; D call uncertain. The germline gives CDR1 LGHNA, CDR2 YNFKEQ. Trimming shortened V by 0 bases and J by 0 bases, and 8 bases separated the two germline ends. The length of the CDR3 is 16 residues. The CDR3 loop is CASSQDLGATNEKLFF. CDR3 nucleotide sequence: TGTGCCAGCAGCCAAGATTTAGGAGCAACTAATGAAAAACTGTTTTTT.

About this clone itself: Other DNA sequences from this sample encode an identical CDR3 as well. The rearrangement joins TRBV5-1 to TRBJ1-5, with 7 bases fitting TRBD1. The germline gives CDR1 SGHRS, CDR2 YFSETQ. The CDR3 runs to 15 residues. V lost 0 bases and J lost 4; bases outside the gene matches: 4. DNA for the CDR3: TGCGCCAGCAGCTTGGTCGGGGACAGTAATCAGCCCCAGCATTTT. This sequence encodes CASSLVGDSNQPQHF.

This chain joins TRBV23-1 and TRBJ2-1; the match to TRBD2 covers 9 bases. TRBV23-1 is marked as an open reading frame, function uncertain. This CDR3 region has 17 residues. Trimming took 6 bases from V and 2 from J; bases not matched to a gene: 11. The CDR3: CASRPRGTSPPYNEQFF. The CDR3, as DNA: TGCGCCAGCAGGCCCCGAGGGACTAGCCCTCCCTACAATGAGCAGTTCTTC.

This rearrangement joins TRBV3-1 (or the pseudogene TRBV3-2) to TRBJ2-5, with D maybe TRBD1 (6 bases). V was shortened by 3 bases and J by 4 bases, with 12 bases between the two germline ends. The CDR3 loop spans 14 amino acids. Germline V gives CDR1 LGHDT, CDR2 YNNKEL (reference sequence). CDR3 nucleotide sequence: TGTGCCAGCAGCCACCCTCTGGGGGCAGAGACCCAGTACTTC. Encoded protein: CASSHPLGAETQYF.

The chain combines TRBV6-5 with TRBJ2-7, with TRBD1 as a possible D gene (5 bases). V was clipped by 0 bases and J by 2 bases, with 5 bases between them. Per the germline V gene, CDR1 is MNHEY and CDR2 is SVGAGI. This CDR3 has 13 residues. The CDR3 sequence: CASSYSGPYEQYF. For the CDR3, the DNA is TGTGCCAGCAGTTACTCGGGGCCCTACGAGCAGTACTTC.

This clone was detected only once. V usage is TRBV14 and J usage is TRBJ2-3, with a possible D match to TRBD2 (6 bases). V lost 3 bases and J lost 4, with 11 bases in between. The germline CDR1 and CDR2 sequences are SGHDN and FVKESK. This CDR3 comprises 14 residues. Here the CDR3 reads CASSQGLPSDTQYF. In nucleotides, the CDR3 is TGTGCCAGCAGCCAGGGACTCCCCTCAGATACGCAGTATTTT.

CDR3 sequence: CASISPGSGGNNQPQHF. CDR3 sequence (DNA): TGTGCCAGCATCTCCCCCGGTTCGGGAGGGAACAATCAGCCCCAGCATTTT. This chain joins TRBV28 and TRBJ1-5, with unresolved D. CDR1 is MDHEN and CDR2 is SYDVKM in the germline V gene. V lost 7 bases and J lost 3, with 22 bases in between. This CDR3 has 17 amino acids.

The gene calls are TRBV7-3 and TRBJ2-1; 7 bases fit TRBD1. V trimming: 5 bases; J trimming: 8 bases; junction bases outside the gene matches: 24. The CDR3 extends over 19 amino acids. Germline CDR1 is SGHTA and CDR2 is FQGTGA. In nucleotides, the CDR3 is TGTGCCAGCAGCCCGAAGGGGGCGTACAGCCTACCTCCTATGGATGAGCAGTTCTTC. Protein product: CASSPKGAYSLPPMDEQFF. Together with reference TRBV7-3 and TRBJ2-1, the CDR3 gives the full variable domain: GAGVSQTPSNKVTEKGKYVELRCDPISGHTALYWYRQSLGQGPEFLIYFQGTGAADDSGLPNDRFFAVRPEGSVSTLKIQRTERGDSAVYLCASSPKGAYSLPPMDEQFFGPGTRLTVL.

This chain uses TRBV12-3 or TRBV12-4 with TRBJ2-4; 8 nucleotides agree with TRBD1. The junction had 4 bases not matched to a gene; V was cut back by 5 bases and J by 7 bases. The CDR3 runs to 13 residues. The CDR3, as DNA: TGTGCCAGCAGTCTCCAGGGGGCGAACATTCAGTACTTC. This codes for CASSLQGANIQYF.

This rearrangement joins TRBV13 to TRBJ1-2, with no clear D. In germline, CDR1 is PRHDT, CDR2 FYEKMQ (reference sequence). This CDR3 has 12 amino acids. The ends were cut back, 8 bases at V and 0 bases at J, with 7 bases in the middle. Here the CDR3 reads CASALSNYGYTF. In DNA, the CDR3 is TGTGCCAGCGCGCTATCTAACTATGGCTACACCTTC.